The 30 T cell receptor beta chains reported below all come from one sample, sequenced in a study of T cells after yellow fever vaccination. Using its own MiXCR run on the 5' RACE reads, TCRdb lists one record per CDR3 protein. The sample has approximately 93,000 distinct CDR3 sequences; 5.8% are singletons. The specimen comprised CD8+ T cells sorted from PBMCs, sampled 10 days after the yellow fever booster vaccination. Source of these receptors: a man aged 18 to 30 who received the YFV17D yellow fever vaccine.

The V and J genes are TRBV4-3 and TRBJ2-6; a possible D gene is TRBD2 (6 bases). V lost 0 bases and J lost 3, with 9 bases in between. The CDR3 is 16 residues long. CDR1 and CDR2 (germline): LGHNA, YSLEER. As DNA, the CDR3 is TGCGCCAGCAGCCAAGATGGAGGGTTTGGGGCCAACGTCCTGACTTTC. Protein: CASSQDGGFGANVLTF.

The gene calls are TRBV20-1 and TRBJ1-1; TRBD1 matches at 7 bases. Trimming cost V 6 bases and J 1 base; bases outside gene matches: 5. From germline, CDR1 is DFQATT and CDR2 SNEGSKA (reference sequence). The CDR3 is 13 residues long. CDR3 sequence reads: CSARQGTNTEAFF. The CDR3 nucleotides are TGCAGTGCCAGACAGGGCACGAACACTGAAGCTTTCTTT.

This clonotype has only a few counts. This chain connects TRBV6-5 to TRBJ1-2; possibly TRBD1 for D (6 bases). The CDR3 is 13 amino acids. The germline V gene has CDR1 MNHEY and CDR2 SVGAGI. The V end lost 1 base, the J end lost 7 bases, and 10 bases lay between the germline ends. In DNA, the CDR3 is TGTGCCAGCAGTTACTTACAGGGAGGTGGCTACACCTTC. This translates into CASSYLQGGGYTF.

This chain links TRBV12-3 or TRBV12-4 with TRBJ1-2; the match to TRBD1 covers 8 bases. CDR3 size: 15 residues. With 6 bases clipped from V and 3 bases from J, the junction kept 9 bases outside the gene matches. The CDR3 is CASRSIGQGDYGYTF. The CDR3 nucleotides are TGTGCCAGCAGGTCGATAGGACAGGGAGACTATGGCTACACCTTC.

This rearrangement joins TRBV4-1 to TRBJ2-1; D gene uncertain. The CDR3 is 14 amino acids. Germline CDR1 reads MGHRA; CDR2 reads YSYEKL. Trimming stripped 1 base from V and 6 bases from J, with 10 bases between. The CDR3 protein is CASSQGAHSNEQFF. The CDR3 DNA reads TGCGCCAGCAGCCAAGGGGCCCATTCCAATGAGCAGTTCTTC.

This clonotype was seen a handful of times. This chain uses TRBV7-2 with TRBJ1-2; tentatively, D is TRBD1 (5 bases). Trimming removed 3 bases from V and 5 bases from J, with 16 bases in between. CDR1 and CDR2 (germline): SGHTA, FQGNSA. The CDR3 consists of 15 residues. The CDR3 reads CASSFPGRANYGYTF. The CDR3 region has the DNA TGTGCCAGCAGCTTTCCGGGCAGGGCGAATTATGGCTACACCTTC.

This clonotype has a count of ten or more. The CDR3 protein is CASSLTPRGPGTEAFF. The CDR3 nucleotides read TGCGCCAGCAGCCTGACCCCCAGGGGGCCGGGGACTGAAGCTTTCTTT. V is TRBV4-3 and J is TRBJ1-1; 8 nucleotides match TRBD1. V gave up 4 bases and J gave up 5 bases; unmatched junction bases: 12. Germline V gives CDR1 LGHNA, CDR2 YSLEER. The CDR3 is 16 residues long.

This clonotype was seen a few times. The rearrangement joins TRBV7-9 to TRBJ2-3; 7 nucleotides match TRBD2. Trimming at V came to 3 bases and at J to 1 base, leaving 4 bases not matched to a gene. The CDR3 covers 15 residues. Germline CDR1 is SEHNR and CDR2 is FQNEAQ (reference sequence). The CDR3 region has the DNA TGTGCCAGCAGCTTGGCGGGAGCTGGCACAGATACGCAGTATTTT. Residues: CASSLAGAGTDTQYF.

This sequence joins TRBV7-9 and TRBJ1-5; D remains ambiguous. The CDR3 has 12 residues. The V gene lost 4 bases and the J gene lost 6 bases, with 7 bases spanning the gap. CDR1 SEHNR and CDR2 FQNEAQ come from the germline V gene (reference sequence). In DNA, the CDR3 is TGTGCCAGCAGCTCCTTGGGTCAGCCCCAGCATTTT. It codes for CASSSLGQPQHF.

This clonotype was seen repeatedly, ten times or more. The chain links TRBV5-1 to TRBJ2-7, with no clear D. CDR3 length: 13 amino acids. Germline V gives CDR1 SGHRS, CDR2 YFSETQ. The V gene lost 0 bases and the J gene lost 6 bases, with 10 bases spanning the gap. CDR3 region: CASSLAGEVEQYF. Written as DNA, the CDR3 is TGCGCCAGCAGCTTGGCTGGGGAAGTCGAGCAGTACTTC. The entire variable domain, with the rest obtained from reference TRBV5-1 and TRBJ2-7, is as follows: KAGVTQTPRYLIKTRGQQVTLSCSPISGHRSVSWYQQTPGQGLQFLFEYFSETQRNKGNFPGRFSGRQFSNSRSEMNVSTLELGDSALYLCASSLAGEVEQYFGPGTRLTVT.

This chain joins TRBV9 and TRBJ2-3; TRBD2 is a possible D gene (6 bases). This CDR3 has 16 amino acids. The ends were cut back, 4 bases at V and 5 bases at J, with 20 bases in the middle. The germline CDR1 and CDR2 sequences are SGDLS and YYNGEE. As DNA, the CDR3 is TGTGCCAGCAGCTCCCAGGGCGGAGGGGCCAGAGATACGCAGTATTTT. It translates to CASSSQGGGARDTQYF.

A few counts support this clonotype. The chain uses TRBV5-1 and TRBJ2-3; D gene uncertain. Germline values: CDR1 SGHRS, CDR2 YFSETQ. The length of the CDR3 is 15 residues. V lost 4 bases and J lost 5, with 17 bases in between. CDR3 sequence: CASSLVAGRGDTQYF. The DNA for the CDR3 is TGCGCCAGCAGCCTGGTGGCAGGACGTGGAGATACGCAGTATTTT.

There are a few counts of this clonotype. The V call is TRBV20-1, the J call TRBJ2-7; D gene unclear. With 5 bases removed from V and 3 bases from J, the gap between germline ends came to 11 bases. Germline assignment: CDR1 DFQATT and CDR2 SNEGSKA (reference sequence). This CDR3 contains 12 residues. CDR3 nucleotide sequence: TGCAGTGCTTCAGATACCTACTACGAGCAGTACGTC. This encodes CSASDTYYEQYV.

This clonotype was counted at least ten times. This chain joins TRBV24-1 and TRBJ2-2; D may correspond to TRBD1 or TRBD2 (7 bases each). Trimming took 2 bases from V and 5 from J, leaving 20 bases between them. CDR1 KGHDR and CDR2 SFDVKD come from the germline V gene. CDR3 length: 18 residues. In DNA form, the CDR3 reads TGTGCCACCAGTGATTATTTGGCGCAGGGGGAGGGGACCGGGGAGCTGTTTTTT. Translating gives CATSDYLAQGEGTGELFF.

A few counts support this clonotype. The CDR3 here is CATRTGESYGYTF. The CDR3 nucleotides read TGTGCCACCCGGACAGGGGAGAGCTATGGCTACACCTTC. The rearrangement links TRBV10-3 to TRBJ1-2; 9 nucleotides line up with TRBD1. The CDR3 loop spans 13 amino acids. V trimming: 10 bases; J trimming: 4 bases; junction bases outside the gene matches: 7. The germline gives CDR1 ENHRY, CDR2 SYGVKD.

The CDR3 here is CASSLVGANTEAFF. The CDR3 bases are TGTGCCAGCTCCCTGGTCGGGGCGAACACTGAAGCTTTCTTT. The chain is built from TRBV28 and TRBJ1-1, with a tentative D call TRBD1 (5 bases). Germline CDR1 and CDR2: MDHEN and SYDVKM. V dropped 8 bases and J dropped 1 base, with 14 bases sitting between them. This CDR3 is 14 amino acids long.

This clonotype was picked up a small number of times. The chain uses TRBV7-2 and TRBJ1-4; no clear D. V dropped 5 bases and J dropped 5 bases, with 18 bases sitting between them. CDR1 and CDR2 from the germline V gene are SGHTA and FQGNSA. The CDR3 contains 16 residues. CDR3 nucleotide sequence: TGTGCCAGCAGCCGCGGTCTTCCCAGTCCGAATGAAAAACTGTTTTTT. Amino acid sequence: CASSRGLPSPNEKLFF. Full variable domain (outside the CDR3, taken from reference TRBV7-2 and TRBJ1-4): GAGVSQSPSNKVTEKGKDVELRCDPISGHTALYWYRQSLGQGLEFLIYFQGNSAPDKSGLPSDRFSAERTGGSVSTLTIQRTQQEDSAVYLCASSRGLPSPNEKLFFGSGTQLSVL.

V gene TRBV5-5 combines with J gene TRBJ2-3, with TRBD2 as a possible D gene (6 bases). Per germline, CDR1 SGHKS and CDR2 YYEKEE (reference sequence). CDR3 length: 16 amino acids. V shed 4 bases and J shed 2 bases, with 17 bases lying between them. This CDR3 reads CASSPLTGAPTDTQYF. The CDR3 DNA reads as TGTGCCAGCAGCCCCCTGACGGGAGCCCCCACAGATACGCAGTATTTT.

This clonotype was counted a few times. The chain joins TRBV27 to TRBJ1-2, with TRBD1 as a possible D gene (5 bases). CDR1 and CDR2 (germline): MNHEY, SMNVEV (reference sequence). V dropped 6 bases and J dropped 7 bases, with 18 bases sitting between them. The CDR3 covers 14 residues. The CDR3 nucleotides read TGTGCCAGCAGCGCTGTTGGGGGGTTCGGTGGCTACACCTTC. It encodes CASSAVGGFGGYTF.

CDR3 protein: CASSQRTMNTEAFF. The CDR3 bases are TGTGCCAGCAGCCAGAGAACGATGAACACTGAAGCTTTCTTT. V and J are TRBV7-9 and TRBJ1-1; D is unresolved. Germline CDR1 is SEHNR and CDR2 is FQNEAQ (reference sequence). V dropped 5 bases and J dropped 0 bases, with 10 bases sitting between them. The CDR3 is 14 amino acids.

This clonotype was picked up many times. The genes are TRBV9 and TRBJ2-7; D gene ambiguous. The CDR3 consists of 15 residues. The germline V gene has CDR1 SGDLS and CDR2 YYNGEE. V lost 0 bases to trimming and J lost 0 bases, with 10 bases between them. Written as DNA, the CDR3 is TGTGCCAGCAGCGTAGGGGCCACAAACTCCTACGAGCAGTACTTC. It is translated as CASSVGATNSYEQYF. Full variable domain (remainder filled in from reference TRBV9 and TRBJ2-7): DSGVTQTPKHLITATGQRVTLRCSPRSGDLSVYWYQQSLDQGLQFLIQYYNGEERAKGNILERFSAQQFPDLHSELNLSSLELGDSALYFCASSVGATNSYEQYFGPGTRLTVT.

The chain uses TRBV6-5 and TRBJ2-3; TRBD2 matches at 10 bases. There are 17 residues in the CDR3. The J segment lost 2 bases and the V segment lost 6 bases, leaving 11 bases of the junction unmatched. Germline V gives CDR1 MNHEY, CDR2 SVGAGI. CDR3 amino acids: CASSQVVAGGPTDTQYF. The CDR3 nucleotides are TGTGCCAGCAGCCAGGTGGTAGCGGGGGGACCCACAGATACGCAGTATTTT.

This clonotype was observed a handful of times. The CDR3 reads CSVYRILYGYTF. CDR3 nucleotides: TGCAGCGTTTACAGGATTCTCTATGGCTACACCTTC. The genes are TRBV29-1 and TRBJ1-2; D is possibly TRBD1 (5 bases). The CDR3 has 12 amino acids. In germline, CDR1 is SQVTM, CDR2 ANQGSEA. The V gene lost 5 bases and the J gene lost 4 bases, with 11 bases spanning the gap. Full variable domain (missing parts from reference TRBV29-1 and TRBJ1-2): SAVISQKPSRDICQRGTSLTIQCQVDSQVTMMFWYRQQPGQSLTLIATANQGSEATYESGFVIDKFPISRPNLTFSTLTVSNMSPEDSSIYLCSVYRILYGYTFGSGTRLTVV.

This clonotype was seen a few times. The chain links TRBV29-1 to TRBJ1-1; D ambiguous. Germline-derived CDR1 and CDR2 are SQVTM and ANQGSEA. The CDR3 covers 12 residues. Trimming cost V 4 bases and J 3 bases, with 9 bases left between them. CDR3 sequence: CSVVRRYTEAFF. As DNA, the CDR3 is TGCAGCGTTGTTCGGAGATACACTGAAGCTTTCTTT.

Only a few counts were recorded for this clonotype. The chain carries TRBV13 and TRBJ2-1; TRBD2 might be the D (6 bases). This CDR3 contains 13 residues. V was cut by 7 bases and J by 6 bases, with 13 bases left in between. Germline loops: CDR1 PRHDT, CDR2 FYEKMQ (reference sequence). The CDR3 DNA is TGTGCCAGCATGTTGGGAGGTAGCAATGAGCAGTTCTTC. Protein sequence: CASMLGGSNEQFF.

J is TRBJ2-5 and V is TRBV3-1, with 8 bases lining up with TRBD2. CDR3 size: 17 residues. J gave up 5 bases and V 1 base, and 12 bases lay outside the gene matches. Germline values: CDR1 LGHDT, CDR2 YNNKEL (reference sequence). Written as DNA, the CDR3 is TGTGCCAGCAGCCAAGGCCACTCGGGACTAGTGGATGAGACCCAGTACTTC. Translated: CASSQGHSGLVDETQYF.

This clonotype was seen repeatedly, ten times or more. The rearrangement joins TRBV30 to TRBJ2-5; 7 nucleotides line up with TRBD2. CDR1 and CDR2 from the germline V gene are GTSNPN and SVGIG (reference sequence). The CDR3 is 13 residues long. Losses at the gene ends were 4 bases for V and 5 bases for J; bases not matched to a gene: 7. The CDR3 DNA reads TGTGCCTGGATGTGGGGGGGGATGGAGACCCAGTACTTC. Translated, it gives CAWMWGGMETQYF.

The V gene is TRBV29-1, the J gene TRBJ1-4; D perhaps matches TRBD1 (6 bases). This CDR3 is built from 12 residues. CDR1 is SQVTM and CDR2 is ANQGSEA in the germline V gene. With 5 bases removed from V and 12 bases from J, the gap between germline ends came to 16 bases. The CDR3: CSVCAQGPELFF. For the CDR3, the DNA is TGCAGCGTTTGTGCACAGGGTCCAGAACTGTTTTTT.

The chain uses TRBV4-3 and TRBJ1-1; D not resolved. Between the trimmed V and J ends, which lost 4 bases and 1 base, there was a span of 10 bases. The length of the CDR3 is 14 residues. Germline loops: CDR1 LGHNA, CDR2 YSLEER. CDR3 in amino acids: CASSLWTGNTEAFF. Here the CDR3 DNA reads TGCGCCAGCAGCCTATGGACGGGGAACACTGAAGCTTTCTTT.

The CDR3 DNA reads as TGTGCCAGTAGGTTAGGGAATGAGCAGTTCTTC. Translated: CASRLGNEQFF. This sequence joins TRBV19 and TRBJ2-1; D ambiguous. V lost 6 bases, J lost 7 bases, and 7 bases lay in between. CDR1 and CDR2 (germline): LNHDA, SQIVND (reference sequence). The CDR3 runs 11 residues.